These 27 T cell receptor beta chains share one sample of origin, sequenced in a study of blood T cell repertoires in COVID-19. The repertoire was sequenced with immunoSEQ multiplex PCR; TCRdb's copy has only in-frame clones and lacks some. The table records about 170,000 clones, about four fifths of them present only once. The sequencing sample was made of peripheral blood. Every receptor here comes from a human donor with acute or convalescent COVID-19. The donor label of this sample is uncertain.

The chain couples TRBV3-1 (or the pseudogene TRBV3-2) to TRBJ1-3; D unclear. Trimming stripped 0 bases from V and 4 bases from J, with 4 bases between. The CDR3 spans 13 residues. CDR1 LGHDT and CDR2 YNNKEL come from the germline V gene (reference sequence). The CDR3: CASSQDSGNTIYF. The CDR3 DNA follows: TGTGCCAGCAGCCAAGATAGCGGAAACACCATATATTTT.

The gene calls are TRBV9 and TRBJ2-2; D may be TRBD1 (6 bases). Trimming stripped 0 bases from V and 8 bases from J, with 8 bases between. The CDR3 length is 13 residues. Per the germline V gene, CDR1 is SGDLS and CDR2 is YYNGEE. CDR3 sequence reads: CASSVAGVGELFF. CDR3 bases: TGTGCCAGCAGCGTAGCAGGGGTGGGGGAGCTGTTTTTT.

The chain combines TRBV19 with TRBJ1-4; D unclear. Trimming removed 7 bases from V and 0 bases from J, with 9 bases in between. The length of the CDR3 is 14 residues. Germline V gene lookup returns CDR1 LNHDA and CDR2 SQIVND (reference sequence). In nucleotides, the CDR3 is TGTGCCAGTATGAACGCGGCAACTAATGAAAAACTGTTTTTT. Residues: CASMNAATNEKLFF.

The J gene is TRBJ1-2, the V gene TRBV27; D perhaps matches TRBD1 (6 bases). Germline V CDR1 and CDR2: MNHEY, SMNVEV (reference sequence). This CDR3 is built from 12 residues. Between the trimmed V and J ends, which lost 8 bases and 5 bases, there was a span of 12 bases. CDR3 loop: CASLDSLYGYTF. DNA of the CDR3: TGTGCCAGCCTGGACAGCCTTTATGGCTACACCTTC.

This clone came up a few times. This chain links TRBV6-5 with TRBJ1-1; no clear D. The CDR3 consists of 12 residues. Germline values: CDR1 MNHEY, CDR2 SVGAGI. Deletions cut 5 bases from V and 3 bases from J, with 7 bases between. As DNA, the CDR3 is TGTGCCAGCAGTACGAGGGACACTGAAGCTTTCTTT. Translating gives CASSTRDTEAFF.

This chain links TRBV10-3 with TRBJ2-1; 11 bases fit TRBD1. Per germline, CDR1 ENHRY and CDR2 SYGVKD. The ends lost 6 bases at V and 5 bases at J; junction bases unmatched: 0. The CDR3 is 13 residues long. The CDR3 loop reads CAIRGQGDNEQFF. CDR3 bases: TGTGCCATCAGGGGACAGGGGGACAATGAGCAGTTCTTC.

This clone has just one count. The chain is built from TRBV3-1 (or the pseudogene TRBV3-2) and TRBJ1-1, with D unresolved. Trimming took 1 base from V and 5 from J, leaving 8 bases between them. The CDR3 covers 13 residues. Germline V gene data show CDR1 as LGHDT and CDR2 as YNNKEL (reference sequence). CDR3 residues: CASSQVPGTEAFF. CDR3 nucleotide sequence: TGTGCCAGCAGCCAAGTTCCGGGTACTGAAGCTTTCTTT.

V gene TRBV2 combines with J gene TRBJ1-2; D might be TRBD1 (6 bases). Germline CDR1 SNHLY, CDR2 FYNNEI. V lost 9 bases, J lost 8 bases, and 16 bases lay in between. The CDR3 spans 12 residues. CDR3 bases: TGTGCCAGGGAGACAGGCGTTGAGGGCTACACCTTC. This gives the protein CARETGVEGYTF.

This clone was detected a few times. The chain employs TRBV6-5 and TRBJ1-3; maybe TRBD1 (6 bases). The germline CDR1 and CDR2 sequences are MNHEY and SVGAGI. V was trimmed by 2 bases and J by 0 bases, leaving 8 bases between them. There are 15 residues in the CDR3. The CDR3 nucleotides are TGTGCCAGCAGTTACCAGGGGCTCTCTGGAAACACCATATATTTT. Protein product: CASSYQGLSGNTIYF.

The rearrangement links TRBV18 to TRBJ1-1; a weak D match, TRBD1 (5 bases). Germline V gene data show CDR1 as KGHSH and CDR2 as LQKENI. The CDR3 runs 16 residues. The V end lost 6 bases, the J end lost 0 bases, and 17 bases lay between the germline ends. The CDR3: CASSPQRAGVNTEAFF. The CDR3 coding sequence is TGTGCCAGCTCGCCCCAGAGGGCGGGGGTGAACACTGAAGCTTTCTTT. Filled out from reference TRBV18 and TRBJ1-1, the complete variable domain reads NAGVMQNPRHLVRRRGQEARLRCSPMKGHSHVYWYRQLPEEGLKFMVYLQKENIIDESGMPKERFSAEFPKEGPSILRIQQVVRGDSAAYFCASSPQRAGVNTEAFFGQGTRLTVV.

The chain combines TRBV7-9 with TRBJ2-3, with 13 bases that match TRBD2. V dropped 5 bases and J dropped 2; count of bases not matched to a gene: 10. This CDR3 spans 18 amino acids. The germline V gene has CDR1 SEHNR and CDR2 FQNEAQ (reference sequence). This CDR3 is CASSATWGLAGHTDTQYF. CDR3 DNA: TGTGCCAGCAGCGCGACCTGGGGACTAGCGGGACACACAGATACGCAGTATTTT.

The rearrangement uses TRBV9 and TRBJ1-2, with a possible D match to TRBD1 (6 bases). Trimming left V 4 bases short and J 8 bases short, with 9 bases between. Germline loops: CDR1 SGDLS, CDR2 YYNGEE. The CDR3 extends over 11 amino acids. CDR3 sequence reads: CASSRQAGYTF. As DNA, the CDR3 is TGTGCCAGCAGCCGACAGGCGGGCTACACCTTC.

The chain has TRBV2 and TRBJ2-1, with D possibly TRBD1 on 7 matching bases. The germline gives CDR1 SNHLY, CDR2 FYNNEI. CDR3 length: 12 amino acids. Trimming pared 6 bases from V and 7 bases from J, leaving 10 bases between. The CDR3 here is CASRTGRNEQFF. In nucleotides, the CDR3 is TGTGCCAGCAGGACAGGGAGGAATGAGCAGTTCTTC.

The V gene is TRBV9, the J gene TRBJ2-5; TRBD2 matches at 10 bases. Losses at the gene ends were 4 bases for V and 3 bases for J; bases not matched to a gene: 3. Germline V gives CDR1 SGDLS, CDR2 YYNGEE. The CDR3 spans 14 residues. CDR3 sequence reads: CASSIGLAEETQYF. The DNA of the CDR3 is TGTGCCAGCAGCATAGGACTAGCGGAAGAGACCCAGTACTTC.

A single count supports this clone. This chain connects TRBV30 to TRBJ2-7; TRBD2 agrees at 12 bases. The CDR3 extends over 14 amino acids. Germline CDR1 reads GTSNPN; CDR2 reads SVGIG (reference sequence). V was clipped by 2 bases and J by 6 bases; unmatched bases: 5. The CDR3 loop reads CAWSRLAGVSEQYF. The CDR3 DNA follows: TGTGCCTGGAGTAGACTAGCGGGAGTATCCGAGCAGTACTTC.

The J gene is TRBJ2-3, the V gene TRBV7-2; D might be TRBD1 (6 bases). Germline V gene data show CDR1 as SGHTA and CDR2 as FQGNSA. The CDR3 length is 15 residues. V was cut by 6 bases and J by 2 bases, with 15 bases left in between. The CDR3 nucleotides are TGTGCCAGCAGTCAAGACAGGTCCTACACAGATACGCAGTATTTT. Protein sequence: CASSQDRSYTDTQYF.

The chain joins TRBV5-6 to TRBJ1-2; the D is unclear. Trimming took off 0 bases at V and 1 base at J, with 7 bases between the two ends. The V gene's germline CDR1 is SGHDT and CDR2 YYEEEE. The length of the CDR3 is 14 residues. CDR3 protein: CASSLAGVNYGYTF. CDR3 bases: TGTGCCAGCAGCTTGGCCGGAGTTAACTATGGCTACACCTTC.

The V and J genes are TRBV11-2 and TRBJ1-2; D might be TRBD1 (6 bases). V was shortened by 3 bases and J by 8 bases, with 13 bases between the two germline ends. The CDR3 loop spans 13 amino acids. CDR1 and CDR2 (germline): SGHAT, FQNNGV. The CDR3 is CASSFGGAEGYTF. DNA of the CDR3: TGTGCCAGCAGCTTCGGGGGGGCGGAGGGCTACACCTTC.

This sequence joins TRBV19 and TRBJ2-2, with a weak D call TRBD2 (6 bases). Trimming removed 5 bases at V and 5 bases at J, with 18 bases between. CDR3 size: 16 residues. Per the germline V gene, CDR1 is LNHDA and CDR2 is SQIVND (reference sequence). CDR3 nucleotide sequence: TGTGCCAGTAGTGCCCGGGGAGGAATGGGTACCGGGGAGCTGTTTTTT. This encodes CASSARGGMGTGELFF.

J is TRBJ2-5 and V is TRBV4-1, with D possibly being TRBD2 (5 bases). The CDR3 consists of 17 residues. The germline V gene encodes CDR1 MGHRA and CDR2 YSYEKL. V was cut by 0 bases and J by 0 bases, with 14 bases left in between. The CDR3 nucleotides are TGCGCCAGCAGCCAAGAGGGAAAGCGGACGTACCAAGAGACCCAGTACTTC. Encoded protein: CASSQEGKRTYQETQYF.

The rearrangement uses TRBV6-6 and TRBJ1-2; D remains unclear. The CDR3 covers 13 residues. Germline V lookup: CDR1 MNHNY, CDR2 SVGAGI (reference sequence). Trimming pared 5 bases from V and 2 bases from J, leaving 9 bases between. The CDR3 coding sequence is TGTGCCAGCAGTCCTGTCAGGAACTATGGCTACACCTTC. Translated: CASSPVRNYGYTF.

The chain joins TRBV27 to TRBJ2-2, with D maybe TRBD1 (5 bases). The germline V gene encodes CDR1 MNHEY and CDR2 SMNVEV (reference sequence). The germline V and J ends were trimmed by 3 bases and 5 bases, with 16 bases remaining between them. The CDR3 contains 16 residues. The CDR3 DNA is TGTGCCAGCAGTTTGACCAGGGCCTTAGGGACCGGGGAGCTGTTTTTT. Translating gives CASSLTRALGTGELFF.

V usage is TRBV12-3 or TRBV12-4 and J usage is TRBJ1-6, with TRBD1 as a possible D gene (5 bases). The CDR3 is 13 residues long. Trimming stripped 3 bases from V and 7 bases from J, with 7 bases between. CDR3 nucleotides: TGTGCCAGCAGTTTGACAGCGAATTCACCCCTCCACTTT. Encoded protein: CASSLTANSPLHF.

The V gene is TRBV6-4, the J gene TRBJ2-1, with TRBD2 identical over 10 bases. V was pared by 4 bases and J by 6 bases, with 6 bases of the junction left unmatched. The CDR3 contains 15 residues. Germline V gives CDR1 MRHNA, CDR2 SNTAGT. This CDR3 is CASSGGLAGVNEQFF. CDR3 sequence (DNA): TGTGCCAGCAGTGGGGGTCTAGCGGGGGTCAATGAGCAGTTCTTC.

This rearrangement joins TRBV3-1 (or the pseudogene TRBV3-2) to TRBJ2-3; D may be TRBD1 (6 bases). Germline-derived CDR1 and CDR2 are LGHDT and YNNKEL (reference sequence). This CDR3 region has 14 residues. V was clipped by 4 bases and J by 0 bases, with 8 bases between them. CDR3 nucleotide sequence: TGTGCCAGCAGCCCCACAGGGAGCACAGATACGCAGTATTTT. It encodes CASSPTGSTDTQYF.

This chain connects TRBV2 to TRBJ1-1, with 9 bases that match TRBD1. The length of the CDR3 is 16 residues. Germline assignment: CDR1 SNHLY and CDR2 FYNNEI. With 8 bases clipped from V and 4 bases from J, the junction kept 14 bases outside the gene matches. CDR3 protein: CASRILQGAMATEAFF. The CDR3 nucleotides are TGTGCCAGCCGGATTCTACAGGGGGCTATGGCCACTGAAGCTTTCTTT.

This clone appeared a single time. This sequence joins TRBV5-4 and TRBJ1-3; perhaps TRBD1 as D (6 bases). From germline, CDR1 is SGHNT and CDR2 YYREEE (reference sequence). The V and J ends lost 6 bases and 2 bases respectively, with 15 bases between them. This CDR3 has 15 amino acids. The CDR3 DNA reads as TGTGCCAGCACCGAACAGGGAAGGCCTGGAAACACCATATATTTT. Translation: CASTEQGRPGNTIYF.